This entry is about one TCR beta chain. Its matching antigen is unknown. This entry belongs to a study of vaccination effects on CD4 cells after COVID-19. Here immunoSEQ multiplex PCR was the method, and the copy in TCRdb shows in-frame clones only, minus some. The sample lists about 15,000 clones, about 76% seen once, with 20% in the top ten. Antigen-specific CD4+ T cells were expanded with viral peptide pools in the ViraFEST assay before sequencing. Cells that had been cultured for about 10 days were the source of isolated CD4+ T cells. The person had PCR-confirmed SARS-CoV-2 infection between March and December 2020. It was two doses of either the BNT162b2 or mRNA-1273 vaccine that participants received. This sample comprised CD4+ T cells from PBMCs cultured with SARS-CoV-2 spike peptides, obtained after COVID-19 vaccination. The sequence was collected from a human donor who had a prior SARS-CoV-2 infection.

Here the CDR3 DNA reads TGTGCCAGCAGTAGGGGACAGGTCGTGGAAAAACTGTTTTTT. This codes for CASSRGQVVEKLFF. The chain joins TRBV6-5 to TRBJ1-4, with 8 bases matching TRBD1. The CDR3 sequence is 14 residues long. The trim removed 5 bases at V and 8 bases at J, leaving 7 bases unmatched. Germline V gene lookup returns CDR1 MNHEY and CDR2 SVGAGI.